One and the same sample provided the 27 T cell receptor beta chains below, sequenced in a study of blood T cell repertoires in COVID-19. Clones were read by immunoSEQ multiplex PCR, and TCRdb kept only the in-frame ones, dropping some. The table lists some 160,000 clones, approximately 82% of them singletons. The specimen was peripheral blood. These TCRs come from a woman in her 70s who had recovered from COVID-19.

In this sample, this clone turned up a few times. The gene calls are TRBV10-3 and TRBJ1-3, with D unclear. CDR1 ENHRY and CDR2 SYGVKD come from the germline V gene. CDR3 size: 14 residues. V lost 4 bases, J lost 9 bases, and 16 bases lay in between. CDR3 in DNA: TGTGCCATCAGTGCGGAGCCCAAAGGCGGCACCATATATTTT. This translates into CAISAEPKGGTIYF.

This clone was counted only a few times. The rearrangement links TRBV27 to TRBJ2-5; 11 bases fit TRBD2. This CDR3 has 17 amino acids. Trimming took 1 base from V and 5 from J; bases not matched to a gene: 9. Germline CDR1 and CDR2: MNHEY and SMNVEV (reference sequence). Here the CDR3 reads CASSLLGSGGAGETQYF. The CDR3 region has the DNA TGTGCCAGCAGTTTATTGGGTAGCGGGGGGGCCGGGGAGACCCAGTACTTC.

This clone was recorded once. The chain recombines TRBV11-2 with TRBJ2-4; 7 nucleotides match TRBD1. The CDR3 covers 16 residues. Trimming cost V 4 bases and J 1 base; bases outside gene matches: 7. Germline CDR1 reads SGHAT; CDR2 reads FQNNGV. The DNA for the CDR3 is TGTGCCAGCAGCTACAGGGACAGAGGGGCCAAAAACATTCAGTACTTC. Protein: CASSYRDRGAKNIQYF. The entire variable domain, with the rest obtained from reference TRBV11-2 and TRBJ2-4, is as follows: EAGVAQSPRYKIIEKRQSVAFWCNPISGHATLYWYQQILGQGPKLLIQFQNNGVVDDSQLPKDRFSAERLKGVDSTLKIQPAKLEDSAVYLCASSYRDRGAKNIQYFGAGTRLSVL.

The chain carries TRBV18 and TRBJ2-7; D not resolved. CDR3 length: 15 residues. V shed 1 base and J shed 1 base, with 11 bases lying between them. Looked up from germline, CDR1 is KGHSH and CDR2 is LQKENI. Here the CDR3 DNA reads TGTGCCAGCTCACCACGGGCTCTTGGTTCCTACGAGCAGTACTTC. This sequence encodes CASSPRALGSYEQYF.

In regard to this clone: This sample includes further DNA sequences coding for the same CDR3. This chain connects TRBV9 to TRBJ2-1; weak D call: TRBD2 (6 bases). The CDR3 is 16 residues long. Germline CDR1 is SGDLS and CDR2 is YYNGEE. Trimming left V 0 bases short and J 4 bases short, with 14 bases between. CDR3 region: CASSVGDSNSYNEQFF. For the CDR3, the DNA is TGTGCCAGCAGCGTAGGGGACTCGAACTCTTACAATGAGCAGTTCTTC. The variable domain in full, with the rest retrieved from reference TRBV9 and TRBJ2-1, is DSGVTQTPKHLITATGQRVTLRCSPRSGDLSVYWYQQSLDQGLQFLIQYYNGEERAKGNILERFSAQQFPDLHSELNLSSLELGDSALYFCASSVGDSNSYNEQFFGPGTRLTVL.

The gene calls are TRBV7-3 and TRBJ2-3, with D unclear. V gave up 7 bases and J gave up 6 bases, with 14 bases separating them. CDR3 length equals 13 residues. Germline loops: CDR1 SGHTA, CDR2 FQGTGA. CDR3 region: CASTTGNGDTQYF. The CDR3 DNA sequence: TGTGCCAGCACCACGGGTAACGGGGATACGCAGTATTTT.

The V gene is TRBV7-9, the J gene TRBJ2-5; tentatively, D is TRBD2 (6 bases). The CDR3 spans 15 residues. The germline CDR1 and CDR2 sequences are SEHNR and FQNEAQ (reference sequence). V shed 5 bases and J shed 3 bases, with 16 bases lying between them. The CDR3 loop reads CASSPTWGEEETQYF. CDR3 nucleotides: TGTGCCAGCAGCCCAACGTGGGGGGAGGAAGAGACCCAGTACTTC.

This chain links TRBV5-5 with TRBJ2-5, with TRBD2 identical over 8 bases. Germline CDR1 and CDR2: SGHKS and YYEKEE (reference sequence). This CDR3 has 18 amino acids. With V trimmed by 3 bases and J by 1 base, 14 bases remained unmatched. CDR3 loop: CASSYEEGLAGFQETQYF. The CDR3 DNA sequence: TGTGCCAGCAGCTATGAAGAGGGGCTAGCGGGTTTCCAAGAGACCCAGTACTTC.

The chain joins TRBV7-2 to TRBJ1-5, with a tentative D call TRBD1 (5 bases). The V and J ends lost 3 bases and 5 bases respectively, with 14 bases between them. The germline V gene encodes CDR1 SGHTA and CDR2 FQGNSA. The CDR3 is 15 amino acids. The CDR3 nucleotides are TGTGCCAGCAGCTTCGGGGGAAGGGAAGATCAGCCCCAGCATTTT. Amino acid sequence: CASSFGGREDQPQHF.

The rearrangement links TRBV2 to TRBJ1-4; D may be TRBD1 (5 bases). Germline V gives CDR1 SNHLY, CDR2 FYNNEI. This CDR3 is built from 13 residues. V lost 4 bases and J 7 bases, leaving 10 bases between the germline ends. In DNA form, the CDR3 reads TGTGCCAGCAGTGGGAGGGGCGGTGAAAAACTGTTTTTT. It is translated as CASSGRGGEKLFF. The full variable domain, its missing parts supplied by reference TRBV2 and TRBJ1-4, is EPEVTQTPSHQVTQMGQEVILRCVPISNHLYFYWYRQILGQKVEFLVSFYNNEISEKSEIFDDQFSVERPDGSNFTLKIRSTKLEDSAMYFCASSGRGGEKLFFGSGTQLSVL.

The J gene is TRBJ1-6, the V gene TRBV2; the D gene is possibly TRBD1 (6 bases). CDR1 SNHLY and CDR2 FYNNEI come from the germline V gene. Trimming took 5 bases from V and 5 from J, leaving 10 bases between them. This CDR3 comprises 14 residues. Here the CDR3 reads CASSPQGHNSPLHF. For the CDR3, the DNA is TGTGCCAGCAGTCCACAGGGTCATAATTCACCCCTCCACTTT.

The rearrangement joins TRBV6-1 to TRBJ2-1; 7 nucleotides agree with TRBD2. CDR1 is MNHNS and CDR2 is SASEGT in the germline V gene. The junction had 8 bases not matched to a gene; V was cut back by 1 base and J by 14 bases. CDR3 length equals 13 residues. The CDR3 sequence is CASSEVIQAGEFF. The CDR3 nucleotides are TGTGCCAGCAGTGAAGTAATCCAGGCGGGGGAGTTCTTC.

This rearrangement joins TRBV14 to TRBJ1-1; D is uncertain. The CDR3 is made up of 16 amino acids. V lost 3 bases and J lost 2, with 16 bases in between. Germline values: CDR1 SGHDN, CDR2 FVKESK. The chain's CDR3 is CASSHFGLEGNTEAFF. The CDR3, as DNA: TGTGCCAGCAGCCATTTTGGTTTGGAGGGAAACACTGAAGCTTTCTTT.

This chain connects TRBV4-1 to TRBJ2-7, with D maybe TRBD1 (6 bases). Per the germline V gene, CDR1 is MGHRA and CDR2 is YSYEKL. The ends were cut back, 4 bases at V and 1 base at J, with 14 bases in the middle. The CDR3 consists of 15 residues. CDR3 loop: CASSPKLTGSYEQYF. The CDR3 DNA reads as TGCGCCAGCAGCCCAAAACTGACAGGTTCCTACGAGCAGTACTTC.

The CDR3 reads CASSFQGLQETQYF. The CDR3 DNA reads as TGCGCCAGCAGCTTTCAGGGGCTGCAAGAGACCCAGTACTTC. This sequence joins TRBV5-1 and TRBJ2-5; perhaps TRBD1 as D (6 bases). Germline assignment: CDR1 SGHRS and CDR2 YFSETQ. V lost 2 bases to trimming and J lost 2 bases, with 10 bases between them. The CDR3 covers 14 residues. Full variable domain (outside the CDR3, taken from reference TRBV5-1 and TRBJ2-5): KAGVTQTPRYLIKTRGQQVTLSCSPISGHRSVSWYQQTPGQGLQFLFEYFSETQRNKGNFPGRFSGRQFSNSRSEMNVSTLELGDSALYLCASSFQGLQETQYFGPGTRLLVL.

V gene TRBV27 combines with J gene TRBJ2-3; 8 positions match TRBD2. V gave up 5 bases and J gave up 0 bases; unmatched junction bases: 13. CDR1 and CDR2 (germline): MNHEY, SMNVEV (reference sequence). The CDR3 spans 18 residues. Written as DNA, the CDR3 is TGTGCCAGCAGTCCCTCCCGGGGTAGCGGGGCTAGCACAGATACGCAGTATTTT. Protein product: CASSPSRGSGASTDTQYF.

Turning to this clone: The same CDR3 is also encoded by other DNA sequences in this sample. The rearrangement uses TRBV20-1 and TRBJ1-1; D gene uncertain. V was clipped by 3 bases and J by 5 bases, with 7 bases between them. The CDR3 spans 11 residues. Germline V gene sequence: CDR1 DFQATT, CDR2 SNEGSKA (reference sequence). DNA for the CDR3: TGCAGTGCTAGTGGAGGAACTGAAGCTTTCTTT. This gives the protein CSASGGTEAFF.

This chain links TRBV7-8 with TRBJ2-1, with 10 nucleotides matching TRBD2. Looked up from germline, CDR1 is SGHVS and CDR2 is FQNEAQ. With V trimmed by 5 bases and J by 0 bases, 4 bases remained unmatched. The CDR3 spans 16 residues. The CDR3: CASSPRTSGSYNEQFF. The CDR3 nucleotides are TGTGCCAGCAGCCCGCGGACTAGCGGCTCCTACAATGAGCAGTTCTTC.

The rearrangement joins TRBV7-3 to TRBJ1-1; 7 bases line up with TRBD1. The J segment lost 3 bases and the V segment lost 4 bases, leaving 8 bases of the junction unmatched. Germline V CDR1 and CDR2: SGHTA, FQGTGA. This CDR3 has 15 residues. The CDR3 region has the DNA TGTGCCAGCAGCTCCCAAGGGGGCGGGGACACTGAAGCTTTCTTT. This codes for CASSSQGGGDTEAFF.

The chain joins TRBV19 to TRBJ1-5; maybe TRBD1 (5 bases). The germline V gene encodes CDR1 LNHDA and CDR2 SQIVND (reference sequence). The germline V and J ends were trimmed by 6 bases and 7 bases, with 22 bases remaining between them. This CDR3 has 16 amino acids. CDR3 in DNA: TGTGCCAGTAGCATCGGGGGAGCTTTTGTACGGCAGCCCCAGCATTTT. Its protein is CASSIGGAFVRQPQHF.

The V call is TRBV12-5, the J call TRBJ1-1; D is unresolved. The V gene's germline CDR1 is LGHNT and CDR2 FRNRAP. CDR3 size: 16 residues. Trimming left V 0 bases short and J 3 bases short, with 14 bases between. The CDR3 loop is CASGLVQVGAYTEAFF. The CDR3 nucleotides are TGTGCTAGTGGTTTGGTACAAGTAGGAGCCTACACTGAAGCTTTCTTT.

This rearrangement joins TRBV4-2 to TRBJ2-6; the match to TRBD1 covers 12 bases. In germline, CDR1 is LGHNA, CDR2 YNFKEQ. The CDR3 has 18 amino acids. The V and J ends lost 4 bases and 2 bases, in that order; junction bases with no gene match: 6. The DNA of the CDR3 is TGTGCCAGCAGCCCAGGGGGACAGGGGGCTGCTGGGGCCAACGTCCTGACTTTC. Encoded protein: CASSPGGQGAAGANVLTF.

The V gene is TRBV4-1, the J gene TRBJ1-1; maybe TRBD1 (5 bases). V gave up 3 bases and J gave up 5 bases, with 10 bases separating them. There are 13 residues in the CDR3. Germline CDR1 and CDR2: MGHRA and YSYEKL. CDR3 nucleotides: TGCGCCAGCAGCCAGTTTCGGGGGACTGAAGCTTTCTTT. Its protein product is CASSQFRGTEAFF.

V usage is TRBV7-6 and J usage is TRBJ2-7; unclear D gene. The CDR3 totals 13 residues. In germline, CDR1 is SGHVS, CDR2 FNYEAQ. Deletions cut 5 bases from V and 4 bases from J, with 12 bases between. The CDR3 here is CASSHSARYEQYF. In nucleotides, the CDR3 is TGTGCCAGCAGCCACTCGGCGCGGTACGAGCAGTACTTC.

The rearrangement links TRBV7-9 to TRBJ2-3; TRBD1 might be the D (6 bases). Germline-derived CDR1 and CDR2 are SEHNR and FQNEAQ (reference sequence). The V gene lost 10 bases and the J gene lost 6 bases, with 11 bases spanning the gap. The CDR3 is made up of 11 amino acids. The CDR3 here is CATRQVDTQYF. CDR3 DNA sequence: TGTGCCACCCGACAGGTGGATACGCAGTATTTT.

The CDR3 region has the DNA TGTGCCAGCAGGGCCCGGGCGGACTTCGGCTACACCTTC. It codes for CASRARADFGYTF. The rearrangement joins TRBV6-5 to TRBJ1-2; D remains unclear. Germline-derived CDR1 and CDR2 are MNHEY and SVGAGI. V was clipped by 6 bases and J by 8 bases, with 16 bases between them. There are 13 residues in the CDR3.

This clone was recorded once. J is TRBJ1-1 and V is TRBV6-5; D remains unclear. CDR3 length: 14 amino acids. V was trimmed by 6 bases and J by 4 bases, leaving 15 bases between them. In germline, CDR1 is MNHEY, CDR2 SVGAGI. CDR3 sequence (DNA): TGTGCCAGCAGCGTTGGGGTTGGAGGCACTGAAGCTTTCTTT. Protein: CASSVGVGGTEAFF.